These 25 T cell receptor beta chains came from one sample sequenced in a study of PD-1 blockade in mismatch repair-deficient tumors. The method was immunoSEQ multiplex PCR; TCRdb's version includes in-frame clones alone and lacks a portion of them. In the table there are over 100,000 clones, about 80% of which are singletons. The input for sequencing was peripheral blood, taken about 60 weeks after starting pembrolizumab. The receptors shown here come from an adult with mismatch repair-deficient cancer.

This clone was counted once. For the CDR3, the DNA is TGTGCCAGCAGTGACGAACGGGAGTATGAGCAGTTCTTC. As protein: CASSDEREYEQFF. V and J are TRBV6-4 and TRBJ2-1; D possibly corresponds to TRBD2 (6 bases). Looked up from germline, CDR1 is MRHNA and CDR2 is SNTAGT. Between the trimmed V and J ends, which lost 2 bases and 8 bases, there was a span of 10 bases. There are 13 residues in the CDR3.

The CDR3 DNA follows: TGCGCCAGCAGCCAGGGGGACAGCTACAATCAGCCCCAGCATTTT. This encodes CASSQGDSYNQPQHF. The V and J genes are TRBV4-1 and TRBJ1-5; TRBD1 matches 7 bases. J was trimmed by 3 bases and V by 3 bases; bases with no gene match: 5. This CDR3 spans 15 amino acids. In germline, CDR1 is MGHRA, CDR2 YSYEKL.

This clone was seen ten or more times. The chain links TRBV5-1 to TRBJ1-2, with no clear D. CDR1 is SGHRS, CDR2 YFSETQ, per germline. The CDR3 sequence is 14 residues long. The ends were cut back, 5 bases at V and 0 bases at J, with 11 bases in the middle. The CDR3 bases are TGCGCCAGCAGTTCAACGGCGGCTAACTATGGCTACACCTTC. Protein sequence: CASSSTAANYGYTF.

This clone was seen a handful of times. The gene calls are TRBV27 and TRBJ1-5; D possibly corresponds to TRBD1 (5 bases). Per germline, CDR1 MNHEY and CDR2 SMNVEV (reference sequence). The CDR3 is 15 amino acids. V was pared by 4 bases and J by 3 bases, with 13 bases between. The CDR3 DNA sequence: TGTGCCAGCAGTTCAGGGACGCAAAACAATCAGCCCCAGCATTTT. It codes for CASSSGTQNNQPQHF.

V is TRBV5-6 and J is TRBJ1-1; unclear D gene. V lost 4 bases, J lost 11 bases, and 12 bases lay in between. Looked up from germline, CDR1 is SGHDT and CDR2 is YYEEEE. The CDR3 has 11 amino acids. The DNA for the CDR3 is TGTGCCAGCAGCCATGCCGGTTTGGCTTTCTTT. The encoded protein is CASSHAGLAFF.

J is TRBJ2-2 and V is TRBV10-3; D ambiguous. Trimming took off 3 bases at V and 0 bases at J, with 11 bases between the two ends. Germline loops: CDR1 ENHRY, CDR2 SYGVKD. The CDR3 has 16 amino acids. The CDR3 nucleotides read TGTGCCATCAGTGATCGGGCAGCCTCGAACACCGGGGAGCTGTTTTTT. It encodes CAISDRAASNTGELFF.

CDR3 in DNA: TGTGCCAGCAGTTGGACAGGGGGAACTGAAGCTTTCTTT. Its protein is CASSWTGGTEAFF. This sequence joins TRBV6-1 and TRBJ1-1; 10 bases agree with TRBD1. CDR3 length equals 13 residues. Germline V gene data show CDR1 as MNHNS and CDR2 as SASEGT. J gave up 5 bases and V 5 bases, and 2 bases lay outside the gene matches.

The chain has TRBV19 and TRBJ1-2, with 7 bases that match TRBD1. Losses at the gene ends were 7 bases for V and 3 bases for J; bases not matched to a gene: 2. Germline lookup yields CDR1 LNHDA and CDR2 SQIVND (reference sequence). The CDR3 covers 12 residues. The CDR3 is CASTGQDYGYTF. As DNA, the CDR3 is TGTGCCAGTACCGGACAGGACTATGGCTACACCTTC.

The chain employs TRBV15 and TRBJ2-5; no firm D call. V dropped 1 base and J dropped 5 bases, with 14 bases sitting between them. The CDR3 sequence is 15 residues long. Germline assignment: CDR1 LNHNV and CDR2 YYDKDF (reference sequence). CDR3 bases: TGTGCCACCAGCAGAGTATATCTTTTGACGGAGACCCAGTACTTC. This translates into CATSRVYLLTETQYF.

The chain joins TRBV9 to TRBJ2-3, with D possibly matching TRBD2 (6 bases). Germline V gene sequence: CDR1 SGDLS, CDR2 YYNGEE. Deletions cut 2 bases from V and 2 bases from J, with 9 bases between. CDR3 length: 14 amino acids. CDR3: CASSVSGSTDTQYF. The DNA for the CDR3 is TGTGCCAGCAGCGTTAGCGGTTCCACAGATACGCAGTATTTT.

This chain joins TRBV19 and TRBJ1-1; D ambiguous. Germline V gene data show CDR1 as LNHDA and CDR2 as SQIVND (reference sequence). Trimming shortened V by 2 bases and J by 7 bases, and 20 bases separated the two germline ends. The CDR3 is 16 amino acids. As DNA, the CDR3 is TGTGCCAGTAGTATAAGGTTAAGGGCCCCCGTGCTTGAAGCTTTCTTT. Its protein product is CASSIRLRAPVLEAFF.

This clone has more than one count but fewer than ten. The rearrangement links TRBV10-3 to TRBJ1-1; the D gene is possibly TRBD1 (5 bases). With 4 bases removed from V and 7 bases from J, the gap between germline ends came to 22 bases. Germline V gives CDR1 ENHRY, CDR2 SYGVKD. The CDR3 is made up of 16 amino acids. The CDR3 here is CAISVAESGSAVEAFF. CDR3 sequence (DNA): TGTGCCATCAGTGTGGCTGAATCAGGGTCAGCGGTTGAAGCTTTCTTT.

This rearrangement joins TRBV5-1 to TRBJ2-4; D is perhaps TRBD2 (5 bases). The germline V gene encodes CDR1 SGHRS and CDR2 YFSETQ. V shed 6 bases and J shed 7 bases, with 17 bases lying between them. This CDR3 contains 14 residues. The CDR3 is CASTYTPGSNIQYF. The CDR3 DNA reads as TGCGCCAGCACATACACCCCGGGGAGCAACATTCAGTACTTC. Full variable domain (remainder filled in from reference TRBV5-1 and TRBJ2-4): KAGVTQTPRYLIKTRGQQVTLSCSPISGHRSVSWYQQTPGQGLQFLFEYFSETQRNKGNFPGRFSGRQFSNSRSEMNVSTLELGDSALYLCASTYTPGSNIQYFGAGTRLSVL.

In this sample, this clone turned up once. This chain connects TRBV19 to TRBJ2-1; unclear D gene. V dropped 6 bases and J dropped 3 bases, with 9 bases sitting between them. Germline lookup yields CDR1 LNHDA and CDR2 SQIVND (reference sequence). This CDR3 comprises 13 residues. CDR3 protein: CASSQTYYNEQFF. The DNA for the CDR3 is TGTGCCAGTAGCCAGACCTACTACAATGAGCAGTTCTTC.

J is TRBJ1-2 and V is TRBV29-1, with D unresolved. V lost 3 bases to trimming and J lost 3 bases, with 8 bases between them. This CDR3 region has 12 residues. Germline assignment: CDR1 SQVTM and CDR2 ANQGSEA. The chain's CDR3 is CSVDVSYYGYTF. The CDR3 DNA is TGCAGCGTTGATGTCAGTTACTATGGCTACACCTTC.

Only one count was recorded for this clone. The genes are TRBV19 and TRBJ1-2; D is ambiguous. The V end was cut by 2 bases, the J end by 5 bases, with 15 bases between. This CDR3 region has 15 residues. CDR1 and CDR2 (germline): LNHDA, SQIVND (reference sequence). The CDR3, as DNA: TGTGCCAGTAGTATATCCCAGGCGCCCCGGTATGGCTACACCTTC. Protein: CASSISQAPRYGYTF.

The rearrangement joins TRBV5-8 to TRBJ2-1; 7 bases are shared with TRBD1. This CDR3 spans 16 amino acids. Germline trimming cut 1 base from V and 1 base from J; bases unmatched to any gene: 5. CDR1 is SGHTS and CDR2 is YDEGEE in the germline V gene. DNA for the CDR3: TGTGCCAGCAGCTTGTACCCGACAGGGTCCTACAATGAGCAGTTCTTC. Protein product: CASSLYPTGSYNEQFF.

The chain links TRBV9 to TRBJ1-5; perhaps TRBD1 as D (6 bases). Germline V lookup: CDR1 SGDLS, CDR2 YYNGEE. V lost 0 bases, J lost 3 bases, and 10 bases lay in between. The CDR3 runs to 15 residues. DNA for the CDR3: TGTGCCAGCAGCGTAGCAGGGGATAACAATCAGCCCCAGCATTTT. Amino acid sequence: CASSVAGDNNQPQHF.

This chain uses TRBV20-1 with TRBJ1-1; D gene ambiguous. This CDR3 has 11 amino acids. CDR1 and CDR2 from the germline V gene are DFQATT and SNEGSKA (reference sequence). The V end was cut by 4 bases, the J end by 1 base, with 4 bases between. Here the CDR3 reads CSATRNTEAFF. CDR3 nucleotides: TGCAGTGCTACCAGGAACACTGAAGCTTTCTTT.

The sample holds one count of this clone. This chain connects TRBV6-5 to TRBJ1-4; D perhaps matches TRBD1 (5 bases). This CDR3 is built from 14 residues. The germline CDR1 and CDR2 sequences are MNHEY and SVGAGI. Trimming cost V 7 bases and J 8 bases, with 17 bases left between them. CDR3 DNA: TGTGCCAGCACTCCCTGGGGGTTTAAGGAAAAACTGTTTTTT. As protein: CASTPWGFKEKLFF.

The chain has TRBV5-6 and TRBJ2-7; no clear D gene. This CDR3 is 14 amino acids long. V was clipped by 0 bases and J by 3 bases, with 10 bases between them. The germline V gene encodes CDR1 SGHDT and CDR2 YYEEEE. The CDR3 here is CASSLADGIYEQYF. The DNA for the CDR3 is TGTGCCAGCAGCTTGGCGGACGGAATCTACGAGCAGTACTTC.

This chain connects TRBV5-6 to TRBJ2-7; D is possibly TRBD1 or TRBD2 (5 bases each). CDR1 is SGHDT, CDR2 YYEEEE, per germline. This CDR3 region has 13 residues. V was trimmed by 2 bases and J by 7 bases, leaving 13 bases between them. The CDR3 coding sequence is TGTGCCAGCAGCTTACCGGGGAAGGGGGAGCAGTACTTC. Translation gives CASSLPGKGEQYF.

CDR3 in amino acids: CSVRGRMRETQYF. In DNA, the CDR3 is TGCAGCGTTCGAGGGAGAATGAGGGAGACCCAGTACTTC. V and J are TRBV29-1 and TRBJ2-5, with D perhaps TRBD2 (5 bases). V gave up 5 bases and J gave up 5 bases, with 15 bases separating them. Germline-derived CDR1 and CDR2 are SQVTM and ANQGSEA. The length of the CDR3 is 13 residues.

The table lists this clone with a few counts. Additional DNA sequences in this sample encode the identical CDR3. V and J are TRBV2 and TRBJ1-1; TRBD1 is a possible D gene (5 bases). This CDR3 is 14 amino acids long. Trimming took off 3 bases at V and 0 bases at J, with 8 bases between the two ends. CDR1 and CDR2 from the germline V gene are SNHLY and FYNNEI. The CDR3 loop is CASSDGGMNTEAFF. Written as DNA, the CDR3 is TGTGCCAGCAGTGATGGGGGGATGAACACTGAAGCTTTCTTT.

This clone has just one count. The V gene is TRBV10-3, the J gene TRBJ2-6, with 8 bases matching TRBD1. Per germline, CDR1 ENHRY and CDR2 SYGVKD. The CDR3 length is 19 residues. Trimming at V came to 3 bases and at J to 0 bases, leaving 10 bases not matched to a gene. The DNA of the CDR3 is TGTGCCATCAGTGATCGATTGGGACAGGAGCGCTCTGGGGCCAACGTCCTGACTTTC. Translated, it gives CAISDRLGQERSGANVLTF.